The 8 T cell receptor beta chains below all came from one sample that was sequenced in a study of cytomegalovirus exposure and HLA in healthy donors. The PCR contained 60 Vbeta and 13 Jbeta primers. Generated by immunoSEQ multiplex PCR, the TCRdb table keeps only in-frame clones and is missing some. The sample carries some 180,000 clones, more than 60% recorded once. The source material was PBMCs. Receptors were obtained from a woman aged 55-69 years in good health and CMV-seropositive.

The chain employs TRBV7-3 and TRBJ2-7, with 8 bases aligning to TRBD2. The CDR3 runs to 15 residues. Trimming at V came to 6 bases and at J to 0 bases, leaving 7 bases not matched to a gene. Germline CDR1 and CDR2: SGHTA and FQGTGA. CDR3 sequence: CASRLGGGSSYEQYF. The CDR3 DNA sequence: TGTGCCAGCAGGTTGGGCGGGGGGAGCTCCTACGAGCAGTACTTC.

V usage is TRBV28 and J usage is TRBJ1-2, with 7 nucleotides matching TRBD1. Germline lookup yields CDR1 MDHEN and CDR2 SYDVKM. The CDR3 totals 14 residues. J gave up 4 bases and V 5 bases, and 7 bases lay outside the gene matches. In DNA, the CDR3 is TGTGCCAGCAGTGCGACAGGGTATCTCTATGGCTACACCTTC. Translating gives CASSATGYLYGYTF.

CDR3 in DNA: TGTGCCTTGAACAGGGGTGGCACTGAAGCTTTCTTT. Protein product: CALNRGGTEAFF. This chain uses TRBV30 with TRBJ1-1, with 7 bases that match TRBD1. Unmatched junction bases numbered 6, after V lost 7 bases and J lost 4 bases. CDR1 GTSNPN and CDR2 SVGIG come from the germline V gene (reference sequence). CDR3 length equals 12 residues.

This sequence joins TRBV11-2 and TRBJ2-3; 12 bases match TRBD2. V lost 1 base, J lost 2 bases, and 7 bases stayed unmatched. The CDR3 totals 18 residues. CDR1 SGHAT and CDR2 FQNNGV come from the germline V gene. CDR3 sequence reads: CASSLGLAGGWDTDTQYF. The DNA of the CDR3 is TGTGCCAGCAGCTTAGGGCTAGCGGGGGGGTGGGACACAGATACGCAGTATTTT. Supplemented by reference TRBV11-2 and TRBJ2-3, the full variable domain reads EAGVAQSPRYKIIEKRQSVAFWCNPISGHATLYWYQQILGQGPKLLIQFQNNGVVDDSQLPKDRFSAERLKGVDSTLKIQPAKLEDSAVYLCASSLGLAGGWDTDTQYFGPGTRLTVL.

The chain links TRBV5-1 to TRBJ2-5, with 7 nucleotides matching TRBD1. This CDR3 has 14 amino acids. The J segment lost 4 bases and the V segment lost 3 bases, leaving 6 bases of the junction unmatched. The V gene's germline CDR1 is SGHRS and CDR2 YFSETQ. CDR3 DNA: TGCGCCAGCAGCTGGATGACAGGGTCAGAGACCCAGTACTTC. Its translation is CASSWMTGSETQYF.

The rearrangement joins TRBV27 to TRBJ1-4; D is unclear. This CDR3 comprises 12 residues. Germline lookup yields CDR1 MNHEY and CDR2 SMNVEV (reference sequence). The ends were cut back, 7 bases at V and 11 bases at J, with 14 bases in the middle. For the CDR3, the DNA is TGTGCCAGCACCAATTTATTCGGGAAACTGTTTTTT. Its translation: CASTNLFGKLFF.

With respect to this clone: The junction does not match germline at one end; this may be a read error. The chain combines TRBV30 with TRBJ2-6; D is possibly TRBD1 (5 bases). There are 16 residues in the CDR3. Germline CDR1 GTSNPN, CDR2 SVGIG (reference sequence). CDR3 in amino acids: CAWSTPVGSGANGLTF. Written as DNA, the CDR3 is TGTGCCTGGAGTACCCCGGTCGGATCTGGGGCCAACGGCCTGACTTTC.

The rearrangement links TRBV5-1 to TRBJ2-1; 8 bases match TRBD2. There are 16 residues in the CDR3. J was trimmed by 2 bases and V by 0 bases; bases with no gene match: 4. The V gene's germline CDR1 is SGHRS and CDR2 YFSETQ. For the CDR3, the DNA is TGCGCCAGCAGCTTGGTGTCTAGCGGGCCCTACAATGAGCAGTTCTTC. Translated, it gives CASSLVSSGPYNEQFF. Filled out from reference TRBV5-1 and TRBJ2-1, the complete variable domain reads KAGVTQTPRYLIKTRGQQVTLSCSPISGHRSVSWYQQTPGQGLQFLFEYFSETQRNKGNFPGRFSGRQFSNSRSEMNVSTLELGDSALYLCASSLVSSGPYNEQFFGPGTRLTVL.